Shown below are 14 T cell receptor beta chains from a single sample sequenced in a study of T-cell reconstitution after alpha-beta-depleted transplantation in children. Preparation of the TCRbeta library used unique molecular identifiers. One entry per CDR3 protein, called by TCRdb with MiXCR from the PCR reads. Among roughly 400,000 distinct CDR3 sequences listed, about a fifth were seen once. The source was PBMCs from the stem cell graft donor, collected from the stem cell graft. These receptors were collected from a human donor who donated a stem cell graft to a child with acute myeloid leukemia.

This clonotype has only a few counts. This chain links TRBV10-3 with TRBJ2-7; 15 nucleotides match TRBD2. This CDR3 has 17 amino acids. Unmatched junction bases numbered 4, after V lost 0 bases and J lost 4 bases. The germline gives CDR1 ENHRY, CDR2 SYGVKD. The CDR3 region is CAISESGLAGGEYEQYF. DNA for the CDR3: TGTGCCATCAGTGAGTCAGGACTAGCGGGAGGGGAATACGAGCAGTACTTC.

This clonotype was seen at least ten times. The V and J genes are TRBV12-3 or TRBV12-4 and TRBJ2-7; 8 bases match TRBD2. The CDR3 covers 14 residues. V was pared by 7 bases and J by 1 base, with 6 bases of the junction left unmatched. The CDR3 bases are TGTGCCAGCACCAACGGACTAGCTTCCTACGAGCAGTACTTC. Translating gives CASTNGLASYEQYF.

This clonotype was seen repeatedly, ten times or more. The chain recombines TRBV29-1 with TRBJ2-3; 7 positions match TRBD2. Germline V gene sequence: CDR1 SQVTM, CDR2 ANQGSEA. Losses at the gene ends were 1 base for V and 5 bases for J; bases not matched to a gene: 3. The CDR3 totals 13 residues. CDR3 sequence reads: CSVEAGGGDTQYF. The CDR3 DNA reads TGCAGCGTTGAAGCGGGAGGAGGAGATACGCAGTATTTT.

This clonotype was observed many times. The V call is TRBV20-1, the J call TRBJ2-3, with 7 bases fitting TRBD2. CDR3 length equals 13 residues. The germline V gene encodes CDR1 DFQATT and CDR2 SNEGSKA (reference sequence). The J segment lost 4 bases and the V segment lost 3 bases, leaving 4 bases of the junction unmatched. This CDR3 reads CSARWEGPDTQYF. The CDR3 DNA sequence: TGCAGTGCTAGGTGGGAGGGCCCAGATACGCAGTATTTT.

The chain employs TRBV12-3 or TRBV12-4 and TRBJ1-1; 8 bases map to TRBD1. The CDR3 runs to 16 residues. After removal of 5 bases from V and 4 bases from J, the junction contained 12 bases not matched to a gene. CDR3 bases: TGTGCCAGCAGTCCCAACCTGGACAGGGAAGTCACTGAAGCTTTCTTT. Its protein is CASSPNLDREVTEAFF.

Many counts were recorded for this clonotype. CDR3 loop: CASSLARRDYYEQYF. The CDR3 DNA follows: TGTGCCAGCAGCTTAGCGAGAAGGGATTACTACGAGCAGTACTTC. The chain uses TRBV13 and TRBJ2-7; no clear D gene. Germline values: CDR1 PRHDT, CDR2 FYEKMQ (reference sequence). This CDR3 comprises 15 residues. The V and J ends lost 1 base and 3 bases respectively, with 13 bases between them.

This clonotype was seen repeatedly, ten times or more. V is TRBV20-1 and J is TRBJ2-1; D is perhaps TRBD2 (6 bases). With 5 bases removed from V and 4 bases from J, the gap between germline ends came to 18 bases. This CDR3 comprises 15 residues. CDR1 is DFQATT and CDR2 is SNEGSKA in the germline V gene (reference sequence). Written as DNA, the CDR3 is TGCAGTGCTCCTGGACTATACCTCCCTTACAATGAGCAGTTCTTC. This translates into CSAPGLYLPYNEQFF.

This CDR3 is CATSDQNNQPQHF. The CDR3 bases are TGTGCCACCAGTGACCAGAATAATCAGCCCCAGCATTTT. The genes are TRBV24-1 and TRBJ1-5; the D is unclear. Trimming removed 4 bases from V and 4 bases from J, with 7 bases in between. The germline V gene encodes CDR1 KGHDR and CDR2 SFDVKD. The CDR3 consists of 13 residues.

This clonotype has ten or more counts. The chain is built from TRBV20-1 and TRBJ2-2; TRBD2 aligns across 7 bases. The V and J ends lost 0 bases and 2 bases, in that order; junction bases with no gene match: 3. Germline CDR1 is DFQATT and CDR2 is SNEGSKA (reference sequence). The CDR3 loop spans 15 amino acids. The CDR3 DNA is TGCAGTGCTAGAGAAGCTAGCGGAAACACCGGGGAGCTGTTTTTT. It is translated as CSAREASGNTGELFF.

The chain combines TRBV5-1 with TRBJ2-7; TRBD2 agrees at 7 bases. Per the germline V gene, CDR1 is SGHRS and CDR2 is YFSETQ. Trimming at V came to 1 base and at J to 3 bases, leaving 4 bases not matched to a gene. This CDR3 has 14 amino acids. The CDR3 here is CASSLSLAVYEQYF. The DNA for the CDR3 is TGCGCCAGCAGCTTGTCTCTAGCGGTCTACGAGCAGTACTTC. The complete variable domain, with remaining parts taken from reference TRBV5-1 and TRBJ2-7, reads KAGVTQTPRYLIKTRGQQVTLSCSPISGHRSVSWYQQTPGQGLQFLFEYFSETQRNKGNFPGRFSGRQFSNSRSEMNVSTLELGDSALYLCASSLSLAVYEQYFGPGTRLTVT.

This chain connects TRBV5-1 to TRBJ2-1, with D hard to call. Trimming took 2 bases from V and 7 from J, leaving 31 bases between them. The CDR3 loop spans 20 amino acids. The germline gives CDR1 SGHRS, CDR2 YFSETQ. CDR3 in amino acids: CASSFPPKFTRMAEANEQFF. CDR3 nucleotides: TGCGCCAGCAGCTTCCCCCCTAAATTCACACGGATGGCAGAAGCTAATGAGCAGTTCTTC.

The chain uses TRBV27 and TRBJ1-2, with 12 bases fitting TRBD1. V lost 3 bases and J lost 7; bases outside the gene matches: 6. CDR3 length: 15 amino acids. In germline, CDR1 is MNHEY, CDR2 SMNVEV (reference sequence). The CDR3 nucleotides read TGTGCCAGCAGTTTCGGGACAGGGGGCAATGGTGGCTACACCTTC. Encoded protein: CASSFGTGGNGGYTF.

The V and J genes are TRBV7-9 and TRBJ2-1; 10 nucleotides match TRBD2. This CDR3 contains 16 residues. CDR1 SEHNR and CDR2 FQNEAQ come from the germline V gene (reference sequence). J gave up 3 bases and V 1 base, and 3 bases lay outside the gene matches. CDR3 sequence reads: CASSLGTSGYYNEQFF. The CDR3 region has the DNA TGTGCCAGCAGCTTAGGGACTAGCGGTTACTACAATGAGCAGTTCTTC.

This rearrangement joins TRBV2 to TRBJ2-6, with 7 bases identical to TRBD1. Germline V gene data show CDR1 as SNHLY and CDR2 as FYNNEI. Trimming took 10 bases from V and 2 from J; bases not matched to a gene: 11. The CDR3 has 16 amino acids. The CDR3 DNA is TGTGCCACTACCGACAGGGTAGTACCTGGGGCCAACGTCCTGACTTTC. It yields the protein CATTDRVVPGANVLTF.